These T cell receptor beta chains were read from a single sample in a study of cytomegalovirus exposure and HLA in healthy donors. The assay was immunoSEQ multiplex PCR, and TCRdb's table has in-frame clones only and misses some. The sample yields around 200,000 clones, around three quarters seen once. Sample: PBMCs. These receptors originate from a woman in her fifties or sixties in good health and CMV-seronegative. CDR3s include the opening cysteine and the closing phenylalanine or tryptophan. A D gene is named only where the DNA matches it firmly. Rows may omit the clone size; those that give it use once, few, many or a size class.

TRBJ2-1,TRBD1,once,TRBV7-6,TGTGCCAGCAGCTTAGCTAGGTGGGACAGGGGGCCTGATGAGCAGTTCTTC,CASSLARWDRGPDEQFF
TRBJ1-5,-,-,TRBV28,TGTGCCAGCAGCCGCACAGGGCGTAGCAATCAGCCCCAGCATTTT,CASSRTGRSNQPQHF
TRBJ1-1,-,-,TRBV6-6,TGTGCCAGCAGTTACCAACAGGGGAACACTGAAGCTTTCTTT,CASSYQQGNTEAFF
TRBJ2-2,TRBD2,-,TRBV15,TGTGCCACCAGCAGAGATAGTCCAGCGGGAGTTGCCGGGGAGCTGTTTTTT,CATSRDSPAGVAGELFF
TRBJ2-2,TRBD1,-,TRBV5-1,TGCGCCAGCAGCGGGACAGGGGCCGGTAGCACCGGGGAGCTGTTTTTT,CASSGTGAGSTGELFF
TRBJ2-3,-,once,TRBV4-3,TGCGCCAGCAGCCAATTGACATTAGGGAGGTCAGATACGCAGTATTTT,CASSQLTLGRSDTQYF
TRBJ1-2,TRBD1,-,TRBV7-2,TGTGCCAGCAGCTTAGTCCCGGGACAGGGGGATAACTATGGCTACACCTTC,CASSLVPGQGDNYGYTF
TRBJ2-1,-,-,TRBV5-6,TGTGCCAGCGGAAGCCCGCGGGGTCATAATGAGCAGTTCTTC,CASGSPRGHNEQFF
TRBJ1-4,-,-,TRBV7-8,TGTGCCAGCAGGACCAGGGATAATGAAAAACTGTTTTTT,CASRTRDNEKLFF
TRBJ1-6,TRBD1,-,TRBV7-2,TGTGCCAGCAGCTTAGGTTCGGGACAGATCGTCACCCTCCACTTT,CASSLGSGQIVTLHF
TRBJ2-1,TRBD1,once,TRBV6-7,TGTGCCAGCAGACACAGGGGTGGGGGCGTTGATGAGCAGTTCTTC,CASRHRGGGVDEQFF
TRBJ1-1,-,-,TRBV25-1,TGTGCCAGCAGTGAATTTCGGGGGTCCACTGAAGCTTTCTTT,CASSEFRGSTEAFF